This T cell receptor (beta chain) was captured by sequencing in a study of blood T cell repertoires in COVID-19. Across the study: The United States, Italy and Spain were the sources of the acute and convalescent COVID-19 samples. PBMCs, B-cell-depleted T cells, or T cells provided the cDNA or gDNA that made up the material.

In the authors' workflow: Estimation of nucleated cell counts relied on the amplification of reference gene primers. TCRdb's table, derived via immunoSEQ multiplex PCR, lists solely in-frame clones and lacks some. V, J and clone size were drawn from that table, and D and trimming were deduced from the DNA. The repertoire holds fewer than 130,000 clones, with less than 85% as singletons. J gave up 3 bases and V 3 bases, and 1 base lay outside the gene matches. Germline V lookup: CDR1 LGHDT, CDR2 YNNKEL (reference sequence). There are 14 residues in the CDR3. The clonotype comes from a woman of 80 years or more with acute or convalescent COVID-19. The gene calls are TRBV3-1 (or the pseudogene TRBV3-2) and TRBJ1-1, with TRBD1 matching over 10 bases. Sequenced input: peripheral blood. The CDR3, as DNA: TGTGCCAGCAGCCAGGACAGGGGGTACACTGAAGCTTTCTTT. Its translation: CASSQDRGYTEAFF.